This TCR beta chain stems from a study of blood T cell repertoires in COVID-19. Some clones are missing from TCRdb's copy, which holds only in-frame ones; the method was immunoSEQ multiplex PCR. The sample gives 140,000 to 150,000 clones, approximately 81% of which show up once; approximately 38% is in the top ten. V lost 3 bases to trimming and J lost 3 bases; unmatched junction nucleotides: 5. Germline loops: CDR1 MGHRA, CDR2 YSYEKL. This CDR3 region has 15 residues. This TCR came from a human donor in a cohort sampled during active COVID-19. This chain joins TRBV4-1 and TRBJ2-5; 9 bases line up with TRBD1. Sequencing was carried out using peripheral blood. CDR3 protein: CASSHSGTGKETQYF. The CDR3 coding sequence is TGCGCCAGCAGCCACTCCGGGACAGGGAAAGAGACCCAGTACTTC.